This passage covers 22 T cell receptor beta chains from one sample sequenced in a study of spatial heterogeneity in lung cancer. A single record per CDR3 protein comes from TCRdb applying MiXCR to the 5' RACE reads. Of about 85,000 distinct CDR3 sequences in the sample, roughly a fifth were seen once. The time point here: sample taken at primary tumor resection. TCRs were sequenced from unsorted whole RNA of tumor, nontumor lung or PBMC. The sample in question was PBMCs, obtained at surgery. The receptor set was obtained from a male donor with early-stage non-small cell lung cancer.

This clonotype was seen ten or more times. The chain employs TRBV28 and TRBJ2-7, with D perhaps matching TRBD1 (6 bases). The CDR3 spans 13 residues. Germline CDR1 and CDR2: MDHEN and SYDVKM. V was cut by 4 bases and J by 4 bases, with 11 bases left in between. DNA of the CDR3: TGTGCCAGCAGTTGGACAGCCTTATACGAGCAGTACTTC. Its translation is CASSWTALYEQYF.

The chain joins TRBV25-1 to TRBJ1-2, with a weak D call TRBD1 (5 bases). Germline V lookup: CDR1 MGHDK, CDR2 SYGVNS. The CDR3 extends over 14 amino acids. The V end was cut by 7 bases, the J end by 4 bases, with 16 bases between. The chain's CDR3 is CASTGGAGSYGYTF. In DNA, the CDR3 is TGTGCCAGCACCGGAGGGGCAGGGAGCTATGGCTACACCTTC.

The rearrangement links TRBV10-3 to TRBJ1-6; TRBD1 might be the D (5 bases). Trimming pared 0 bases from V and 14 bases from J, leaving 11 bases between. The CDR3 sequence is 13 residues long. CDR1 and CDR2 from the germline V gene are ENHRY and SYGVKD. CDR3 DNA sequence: TGTGCCATCAGTGAGTCCCCGGGGGACGCCCTCCACTTT. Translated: CAISESPGDALHF.

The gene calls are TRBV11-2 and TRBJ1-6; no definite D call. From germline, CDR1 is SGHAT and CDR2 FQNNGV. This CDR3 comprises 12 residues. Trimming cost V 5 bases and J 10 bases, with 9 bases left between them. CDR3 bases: TGTGCCAGCAGCCCGGCTGCATCACCCCTCCACTTT. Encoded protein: CASSPAASPLHF.

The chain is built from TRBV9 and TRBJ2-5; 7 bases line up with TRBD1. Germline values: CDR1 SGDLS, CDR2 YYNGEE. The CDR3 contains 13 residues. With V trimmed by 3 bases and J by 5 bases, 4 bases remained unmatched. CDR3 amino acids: CASSERGQETQYF. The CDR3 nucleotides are TGTGCCAGCAGCGAAAGGGGGCAGGAGACCCAGTACTTC.

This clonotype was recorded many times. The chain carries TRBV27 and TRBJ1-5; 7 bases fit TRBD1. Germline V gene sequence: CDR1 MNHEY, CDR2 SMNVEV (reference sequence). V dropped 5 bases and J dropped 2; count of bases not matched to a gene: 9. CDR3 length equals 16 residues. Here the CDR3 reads CASSTRTGGGNQPQHF. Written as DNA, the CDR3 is TGTGCCAGCAGTACGAGGACAGGTGGGGGCAATCAGCCCCAGCATTTT.

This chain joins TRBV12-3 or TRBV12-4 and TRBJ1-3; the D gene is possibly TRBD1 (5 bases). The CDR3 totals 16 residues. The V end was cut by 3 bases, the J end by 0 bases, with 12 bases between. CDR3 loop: CASSFTGPRSGNTIYF. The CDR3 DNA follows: TGTGCCAGCAGTTTTACGGGACCCCGCTCTGGAAACACCATATATTTT.

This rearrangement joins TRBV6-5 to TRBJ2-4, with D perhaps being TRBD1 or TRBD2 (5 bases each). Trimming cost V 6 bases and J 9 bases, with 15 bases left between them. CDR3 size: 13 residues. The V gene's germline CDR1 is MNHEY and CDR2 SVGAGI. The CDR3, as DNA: TGTGCCAGCAGGAGGGACCCCAACAGCATTCAGTACTTC. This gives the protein CASRRDPNSIQYF.

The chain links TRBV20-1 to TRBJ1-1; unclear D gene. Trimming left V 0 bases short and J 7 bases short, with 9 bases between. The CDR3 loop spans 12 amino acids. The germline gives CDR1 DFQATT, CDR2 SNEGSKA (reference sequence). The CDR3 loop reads CSARELPFEAFF. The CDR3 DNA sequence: TGCAGTGCTAGAGAACTACCCTTTGAAGCTTTCTTT.

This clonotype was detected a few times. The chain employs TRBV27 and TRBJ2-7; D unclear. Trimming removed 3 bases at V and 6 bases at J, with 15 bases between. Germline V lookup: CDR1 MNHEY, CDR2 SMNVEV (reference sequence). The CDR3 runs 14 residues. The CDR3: CASSFMLRISEQYF. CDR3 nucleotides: TGTGCCAGCAGTTTTATGTTAAGGATAAGCGAGCAGTACTTC.

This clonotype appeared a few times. The CDR3 bases are TGTGCCAGCAGCTTAGCGCTCCCGGGTAACAATGAGCAGTTCTTC. It specifies CASSLALPGNNEQFF. The V call is TRBV7-9, the J call TRBJ2-1; D is unclear. V was pared by 0 bases and J by 5 bases, with 11 bases between. The CDR3 has 15 amino acids. The germline gives CDR1 SEHNR, CDR2 FQNEAQ (reference sequence). The variable domain in full, completed from reference TRBV7-9 and TRBJ2-1, reads DTGVSQNPRHKITKRGQNVTFRCDPISEHNRLYWYRQTLGQGPEFLTYFQNEAQLEKSRLLSDRFSAERPKGSFSTLEIQRTEQGDSAMYLCASSLALPGNNEQFFGPGTRLTVL.

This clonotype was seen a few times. The CDR3 nucleotides read TGTGCCAGCTGGACCGCGGATTGGGTTTATGGCTACACCTTC. This sequence encodes CASWTADWVYGYTF. V and J are TRBV6-5 and TRBJ1-2; D unclear. Deletions cut 8 bases from V and 5 bases from J, with 18 bases between. The CDR3 has 14 amino acids. Germline V CDR1 and CDR2: MNHEY, SVGAGI.

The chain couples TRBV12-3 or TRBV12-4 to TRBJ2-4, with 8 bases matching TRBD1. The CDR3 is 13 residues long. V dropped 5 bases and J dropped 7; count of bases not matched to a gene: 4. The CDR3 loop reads CASSPWTGNIQYF. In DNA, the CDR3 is TGTGCCAGCAGTCCCTGGACAGGGAACATTCAGTACTTC.

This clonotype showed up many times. The CDR3 protein is CASQQGNQPQHF. Here the CDR3 DNA reads TGTGCCAGCCAACAGGGGAATCAGCCCCAGCATTTT. V is TRBV7-9 and J is TRBJ1-5; 7 nucleotides agree with TRBD1. The CDR3 contains 12 residues. Per the germline V gene, CDR1 is SEHNR and CDR2 is FQNEAQ (reference sequence). V was clipped by 8 bases and J by 4 bases; unmatched bases: 2.

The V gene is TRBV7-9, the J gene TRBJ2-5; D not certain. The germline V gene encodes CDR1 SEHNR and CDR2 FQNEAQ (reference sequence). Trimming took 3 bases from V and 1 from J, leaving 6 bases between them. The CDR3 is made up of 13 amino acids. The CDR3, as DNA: TGTGCCAGCAGCTTGTTCAGCCAAGAGACCCAGTACTTC. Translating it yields CASSLFSQETQYF.

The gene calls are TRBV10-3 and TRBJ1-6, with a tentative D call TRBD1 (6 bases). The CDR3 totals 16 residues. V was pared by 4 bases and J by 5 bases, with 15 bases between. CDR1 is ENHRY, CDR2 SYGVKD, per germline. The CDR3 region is CAISALQGRDNSPLHF. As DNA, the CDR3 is TGTGCCATCAGTGCACTACAGGGAAGGGATAATTCACCCCTCCACTTT.

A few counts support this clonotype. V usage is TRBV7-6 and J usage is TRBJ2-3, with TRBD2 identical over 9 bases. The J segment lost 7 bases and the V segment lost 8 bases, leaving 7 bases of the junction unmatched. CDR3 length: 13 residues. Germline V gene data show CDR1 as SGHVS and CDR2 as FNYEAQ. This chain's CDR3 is CASSAGTSNTQYF. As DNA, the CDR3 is TGTGCCAGCTCCGCTGGGACTAGCAATACGCAGTATTTT.

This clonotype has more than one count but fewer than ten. CDR3 sequence reads: CASSPTGTGGEETQYF. The CDR3 region has the DNA TGTGCCAGCTCTCCAACCGGGACAGGGGGCGAGGAGACCCAGTACTTC. J is TRBJ2-5 and V is TRBV18; TRBD1 matches 12 bases. Germline CDR1 and CDR2: KGHSH and LQKENI. The CDR3 has 16 amino acids. V was clipped by 6 bases and J by 5 bases; unmatched bases: 10.

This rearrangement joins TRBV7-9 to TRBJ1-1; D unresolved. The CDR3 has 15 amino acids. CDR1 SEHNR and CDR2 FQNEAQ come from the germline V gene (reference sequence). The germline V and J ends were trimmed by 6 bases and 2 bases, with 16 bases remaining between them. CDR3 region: CASRSWERKNTEAFF. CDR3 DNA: TGTGCCAGCAGATCATGGGAGAGGAAAAACACTGAAGCTTTCTTT. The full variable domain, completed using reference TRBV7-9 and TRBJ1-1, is DTGVSQNPRHKITKRGQNVTFRCDPISEHNRLYWYRQTLGQGPEFLTYFQNEAQLEKSRLLSDRFSAERPKGSFSTLEIQRTEQGDSAMYLCASRSWERKNTEAFFGQGTRLTVV.

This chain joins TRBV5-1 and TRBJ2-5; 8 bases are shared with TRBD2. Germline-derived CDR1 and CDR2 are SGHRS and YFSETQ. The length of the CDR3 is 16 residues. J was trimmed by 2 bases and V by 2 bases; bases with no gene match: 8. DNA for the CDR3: TGCGCCAGCAGCTTCGCGAGCGGGAGCGTGCAAGAGACCCAGTACTTC. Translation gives CASSFASGSVQETQYF.

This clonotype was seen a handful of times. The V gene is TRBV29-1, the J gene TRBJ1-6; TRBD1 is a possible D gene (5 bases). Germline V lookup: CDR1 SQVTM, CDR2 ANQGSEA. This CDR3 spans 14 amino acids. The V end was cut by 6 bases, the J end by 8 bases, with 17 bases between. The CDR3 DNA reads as TGCAGCGTCCTCGGTCCAGGGATGGATTCACCCCTCCACTTT. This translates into CSVLGPGMDSPLHF.

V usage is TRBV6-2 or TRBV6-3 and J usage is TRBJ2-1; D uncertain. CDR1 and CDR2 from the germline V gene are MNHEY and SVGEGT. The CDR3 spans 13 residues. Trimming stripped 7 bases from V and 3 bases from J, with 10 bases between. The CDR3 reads CASTITRYNEQFF. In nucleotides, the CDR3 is TGTGCCAGCACCATAACTCGCTACAATGAGCAGTTCTTC.